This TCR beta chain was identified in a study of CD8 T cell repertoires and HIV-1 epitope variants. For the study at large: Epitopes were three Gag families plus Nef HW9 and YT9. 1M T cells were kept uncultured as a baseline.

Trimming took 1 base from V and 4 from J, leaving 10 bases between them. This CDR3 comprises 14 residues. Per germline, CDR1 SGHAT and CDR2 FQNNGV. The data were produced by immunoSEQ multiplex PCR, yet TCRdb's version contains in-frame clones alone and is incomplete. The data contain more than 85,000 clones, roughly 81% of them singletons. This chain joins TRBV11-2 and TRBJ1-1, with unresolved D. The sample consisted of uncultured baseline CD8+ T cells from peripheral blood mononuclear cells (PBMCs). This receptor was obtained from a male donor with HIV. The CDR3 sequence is CASSLARVGTEAFF. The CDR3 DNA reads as TGTGCCAGCAGCTTAGCCCGGGTGGGCACTGAAGCTTTCTTT.